These 7 T cell receptor beta chains were sequenced from one sample in a study of a mutant IDH1 vaccine in newly diagnosed glioma. Which antigens these TCRs recognize remains unknown. Time point here: week 11, during vaccination. In every dose of vaccine, 300 ug of mutant IDH1 20-mer peptide was given alongside topical imiquimod. Profiled with immunoSEQ multiplex PCR; TCRdb holds only in-frame clones, not every one. The table includes more than 20,000 clones, about 80% detected once. The sequencing here drew on PBMCs, taken from a glioma patient whose treatment included an IDH1 peptide vaccine. The receptors originated from a middle-aged man with glioma.

The rearrangement uses TRBV27 and TRBJ2-1; weak D call: TRBD2 (5 bases). V was clipped by 5 bases and J by 7 bases, with 9 bases between them. The CDR3 is made up of 12 amino acids. From germline, CDR1 is MNHEY and CDR2 SMNVEV (reference sequence). The CDR3 DNA sequence: TGTGCCAGCAGTATTGGGAGAAATGAGCAGTTCTTC. It translates to CASSIGRNEQFF.

This sequence joins TRBV19 and TRBJ2-1, with TRBD2 as a possible D gene (5 bases). Germline CDR1 and CDR2: LNHDA and SQIVND (reference sequence). Trimming stripped 3 bases from V and 5 bases from J, with 14 bases between. CDR3 size: 15 residues. The CDR3 region has the DNA TGTGCCAGTAGTATTTGGTCTAGCAGCCACAATGAGCAGTTCTTC. Its protein product is CASSIWSSSHNEQFF.

This chain uses TRBV5-6 with TRBJ1-2, with unresolved D. V was clipped by 3 bases and J by 7 bases, with 10 bases between them. This CDR3 is built from 12 residues. CDR1 and CDR2 from the germline V gene are SGHDT and YYEEEE. CDR3 nucleotides: TGTGCCAGCAGCTGGGCCGCGGGTGGCTACACCTTC. Translated: CASSWAAGGYTF.

This rearrangement joins TRBV12-5 to TRBJ2-1, with unresolved D. Germline CDR1 and CDR2: LGHNT and FRNRAP. The CDR3 totals 12 residues. V was clipped by 8 bases and J by 9 bases, with 14 bases between them. The CDR3 is CASLSSVGEQFF. Here the CDR3 DNA reads TGTGCTAGTCTCTCGAGCGTCGGTGAGCAGTTCTTC. The variable domain in full, completed from reference TRBV12-5 and TRBJ2-1, reads DARVTQTPRHKVTEMGQEVTMRCQPILGHNTVFWYRQTMMQGLELLAYFRNRAPLDDSGMPKDRFSAEMPDATLATLKIQPSEPRDSAVYFCASLSSVGEQFFGPGTRLTVL.

This chain uses TRBV5-8 with TRBJ1-1, with D unclear. V lost 3 bases, J lost 0 bases, and 18 bases lay in between. Germline V lookup: CDR1 SGHTS, CDR2 YDEGEE. CDR3 length: 17 amino acids. CDR3 bases: TGTGCCAGCAGCTGGACGATCTACGGGGATGTGAACACTGAAGCTTTCTTT. Protein sequence: CASSWTIYGDVNTEAFF.

The chain has TRBV7-2 and TRBJ2-7; D not resolved. CDR1 is SGHTA, CDR2 FQGNSA, per germline. The CDR3 has 15 residues. Trimming removed 4 bases at V and 2 bases at J, with 15 bases between. The CDR3: CASSYRGTQAYEQYF. CDR3 coding DNA: TGTGCCAGCAGCTACCGTGGCACCCAGGCCTACGAGCAGTACTTC.

This clone appeared once. This chain uses TRBV2 with TRBJ2-5; 12 nucleotides line up with TRBD2. The germline V gene encodes CDR1 SNHLY and CDR2 FYNNEI. This CDR3 is 17 amino acids long. V gave up 6 bases and J gave up 1 base; unmatched junction bases: 9. CDR3 nucleotides: TGTGCCAGCAGAGACGGACTAGCGGGGTCACCCCAAGAGACCCAGTACTTC. As protein: CASRDGLAGSPQETQYF.